One sample yielded the 23 T cell receptor beta chains listed below, sequenced in a study of shared clonotypes between healthy human individuals (dated by TCRdb to 2020 to 2022). The protocol used for the library was the immunoSEQ multiplex PCR assay. TCRdb limited this immuneACCESS table to in-frame rearrangements with V and J called. A share of clones is missing; checked studies link under half to unresolved V genes, and the rest is unexplained. The sample records 2 million to 3 million clones, 90% to 95% of which are singletons. The biggest ten clones account for approximately 0.36% of the sample. Sequenced: naive CD4+ T cells from PBMCs. The cell subset or site label, as the study defines it: CD45RA+ positively selected. The origin of the receptors is a young man in good health. Some clones in this sample may be carry-over from other donors' samples.

V usage is TRBV28 and J usage is TRBJ1-5; D not resolved. CDR3 length: 13 residues. V lost 4 bases, J lost 4 bases, and 8 bases lay in between. Germline CDR1 and CDR2: MDHEN and SYDVKM. The CDR3 loop reads CASSSGRNQPQHF. As DNA, the CDR3 is TGTGCCAGCAGTTCCGGTAGAAATCAGCCCCAGCATTTT.

This clone was recorded once. This rearrangement joins TRBV27 to TRBJ1-4, with 8 bases aligning to TRBD1. Germline assignment: CDR1 MNHEY and CDR2 SMNVEV (reference sequence). With V trimmed by 8 bases and J by 2 bases, 4 bases remained unmatched. CDR3 size: 14 residues. CDR3 bases: TGTGCCAGCGGAAACAGGGGGACTAATGAAAAACTGTTTTTT. It codes for CASGNRGTNEKLFF.

With respect to this clone: At the DNA level, this CDR3 is encoded by other sequences in the same sample as well. V usage is TRBV5-1 and J usage is TRBJ1-5, with D hard to call. CDR3 length: 14 residues. The germline V gene encodes CDR1 SGHRS and CDR2 YFSETQ. V was shortened by 4 bases and J by 3 bases, with 11 bases between the two germline ends. CDR3 sequence (DNA): TGCGCCAGCAGCCCGGGAGGATCCAATCAGCCCCAGCATTTT. As protein: CASSPGGSNQPQHF.

The J gene is TRBJ1-4, the V gene TRBV27, with 9 nucleotides matching TRBD1. The CDR3 spans 16 residues. V shed 5 bases, J shed 8 bases, and the junction held 12 bases outside the gene matches. From germline, CDR1 is MNHEY and CDR2 SMNVEV (reference sequence). As DNA, the CDR3 is TGTGCCAGCAGTATCTATAAAACAGGGGGCTGGGAAAAACTGTTTTTT. Translated: CASSIYKTGGWEKLFF. Full variable domain (missing parts from reference TRBV27 and TRBJ1-4): EAQVTQNPRYLITVTGKKLTVTCSQNMNHEYMSWYRQDPGLGLRQIYYSMNVEVTDKGDVPEGYKVSRKEKRNFPLILESPSPNQTSLYFCASSIYKTGGWEKLFFGSGTQLSVL.

J is TRBJ2-5 and V is TRBV7-2; possibly TRBD2 for D (7 bases). This CDR3 spans 11 amino acids. V gave up 6 bases and J gave up 7 bases, with 9 bases separating them. From germline, CDR1 is SGHTA and CDR2 FQGNSA. The CDR3 sequence: CASRRGGTQYF. CDR3 sequence (DNA): TGTGCCAGCAGGAGGGGGGGGACCCAGTACTTC.

The chain joins TRBV4-1 to TRBJ1-2; D perhaps matches TRBD1 (5 bases). The germline V gene encodes CDR1 MGHRA and CDR2 YSYEKL. CDR3 length: 14 residues. With 4 bases removed from V and 4 bases from J, the gap between germline ends came to 13 bases. Here the CDR3 reads CASSPLGGVYGYTF. In nucleotides, the CDR3 is TGCGCCAGCAGCCCCTTAGGAGGGGTCTATGGCTACACCTTC.

The chain has TRBV27 and TRBJ2-3; 11 bases line up with TRBD2. Looked up from germline, CDR1 is MNHEY and CDR2 is SMNVEV (reference sequence). The CDR3 has 14 amino acids. V lost 8 bases, J lost 2 bases, and 3 bases stayed unmatched. CDR3 DNA sequence: TGTGCCAGCCGTAGCGGGAGGGTCACAGATACGCAGTATTTT. It codes for CASRSGRVTDTQYF.

The chain carries TRBV5-4 and TRBJ1-1; D gene uncertain. The V end lost 5 bases, the J end lost 6 bases, and 14 bases lay between the germline ends. Germline CDR1 is SGHNT and CDR2 is YYREEE (reference sequence). The CDR3 is 13 amino acids. The CDR3 DNA sequence: TGTGCCAGCAGGTCCGGGCCCAATGCTGAAGCTTTCTTT. It encodes CASRSGPNAEAFF.

A remark on this clone: A junction boundary mismatches the germline segment, possibly from a read error. This sequence joins TRBV23-1 and TRBJ2-7; no definite D call. TRBV23-1 is an open reading frame whose function is uncertain. The CDR3 sequence is 12 residues long. CDR3 in amino acids: CASSQGVVNLNF. As DNA, the CDR3 is TGCGCCAGCAGTCAAGGGGTCGTCAACCTGAACTTC.

The J gene is TRBJ1-1, the V gene TRBV9; D unclear. The CDR3 totals 15 residues. In germline, CDR1 is SGDLS, CDR2 YYNGEE. Trimming pared 2 bases from V and 0 bases from J, leaving 11 bases between. The CDR3 reads CASSVGSTMNTEAFF. In DNA form, the CDR3 reads TGTGCCAGCAGCGTTGGCAGTACGATGAACACTGAAGCTTTCTTT.

This sequence joins TRBV7-2 and TRBJ2-4, with 9 bases matching TRBD1. CDR3 length: 13 residues. The V segment lost 2 bases and the J segment 15 bases; nucleotides outside the gene matches: 8. Per the germline V gene, CDR1 is SGHTA and CDR2 is FQGNSA. CDR3 protein: CASSLPGQGLGYF. Written as DNA, the CDR3 is TGTGCCAGCAGCTTACCGGGACAGGGACTTGGGTACTTC.

The V gene is TRBV6-4, the J gene TRBJ2-3, with 8 bases aligning to TRBD2. The trim removed 0 bases at V and 7 bases at J, leaving 12 bases unmatched. The CDR3 runs 17 residues. Germline assignment: CDR1 MRHNA and CDR2 SNTAGT. The CDR3 reads CASSDSSRGGSPHTQYF. The CDR3 DNA follows: TGTGCCAGCAGTGACTCGAGTCGGGGGGGTTCCCCCCATACGCAGTATTTT.

This chain connects TRBV7-2 to TRBJ1-4; D unresolved. V lost 3 bases to trimming and J lost 0 bases, with 8 bases between them. The length of the CDR3 is 15 residues. Germline CDR1 reads SGHTA; CDR2 reads FQGNSA. DNA of the CDR3: TGTGCCAGCAGCTTCCAAGCCGCAACTAATGAAAAACTGTTTTTT. It specifies CASSFQAATNEKLFF. The full variable domain, rest sourced from reference TRBV7-2 and TRBJ1-4, is GAGVSQSPSNKVTEKGKDVELRCDPISGHTALYWYRQSLGQGLEFLIYFQGNSAPDKSGLPSDRFSAERTGGSVSTLTIQRTQQEDSAVYLCASSFQAATNEKLFFGSGTQLSVL.

This sequence joins TRBV28 and TRBJ1-3, with 7 bases lining up with TRBD1. This CDR3 is built from 15 residues. Trimming at V came to 5 bases and at J to 0 bases, leaving 4 bases not matched to a gene. Germline CDR1 reads MDHEN; CDR2 reads SYDVKM. The CDR3 DNA reads TGTGCCAGCAGTCAGGGACAGCTCTCTGGAAACACCATATATTTT. Residues: CASSQGQLSGNTIYF.

This clone turned up a few times. This chain joins TRBV19 and TRBJ1-5; a weak D match, TRBD1 (6 bases). CDR3 length: 14 residues. Trimming cost V 9 bases and J 6 bases, with 18 bases left between them. Germline CDR1 and CDR2: LNHDA and SQIVND (reference sequence). The CDR3 region is CASNTGMGGQPQHF. CDR3 bases: TGTGCCAGCAACACAGGGATGGGTGGTCAGCCCCAGCATTTT.

The chain recombines TRBV27 with TRBJ2-7, with TRBD2 matching 9 bases. Germline CDR1 is MNHEY and CDR2 is SMNVEV (reference sequence). This CDR3 is 14 amino acids long. The V segment lost 5 bases and the J segment 2 bases; nucleotides outside the gene matches: 4. The CDR3 loop is CASSRLAGPYEQYF. In DNA, the CDR3 is TGTGCCAGCAGTAGGCTAGCGGGACCCTACGAGCAGTACTTC.

J is TRBJ2-1 and V is TRBV27; D assignment may be TRBD1 or TRBD2 (5 bases each). The CDR3 is 16 amino acids. CDR1 and CDR2 (germline): MNHEY, SMNVEV (reference sequence). The V end was cut by 4 bases, the J end by 0 bases, with 13 bases between. The CDR3 loop reads CASSSLGTASYNEQFF. In nucleotides, the CDR3 is TGTGCCAGCAGTTCTCTAGGGACCGCCTCCTACAATGAGCAGTTCTTC.

The chain uses TRBV7-2 and TRBJ2-5; D may correspond to TRBD1 or TRBD2 (5 bases each). The CDR3 spans 14 residues. Germline V gene data show CDR1 as SGHTA and CDR2 as FQGNSA. Trimming pared 5 bases from V and 5 bases from J, leaving 15 bases between. The DNA for the CDR3 is TGTGCCAGCAGCCTTATGGGGGTGAGGGAGACCCAGTACTTC. Translating it yields CASSLMGVRETQYF. The whole variable domain, remainder taken from reference TRBV7-2 and TRBJ2-5, is GAGVSQSPSNKVTEKGKDVELRCDPISGHTALYWYRQSLGQGLEFLIYFQGNSAPDKSGLPSDRFSAERTGGSVSTLTIQRTQQEDSAVYLCASSLMGVRETQYFGPGTRLLVL.

The V call is TRBV5-6, the J call TRBJ1-1; D is undetermined. The V end was cut by 3 bases, the J end by 1 base, with 13 bases between. From germline, CDR1 is SGHDT and CDR2 YYEEEE. The CDR3 loop spans 15 amino acids. For the CDR3, the DNA is TGTGCCAGCAGCTCTAGGGCGGCCAGGAACACTGAAGCTTTCTTT. It codes for CASSSRAARNTEAFF.

This rearrangement joins TRBV2 to TRBJ1-2; 9 positions match TRBD1. The V segment lost 3 bases and the J segment 8 bases; nucleotides outside the gene matches: 7. Germline assignment: CDR1 SNHLY and CDR2 FYNNEI. The CDR3 totals 14 residues. CDR3 amino acids: CASSDLWDRAGYTF. CDR3 nucleotides: TGTGCCAGCAGTGACCTATGGGACAGGGCCGGCTACACCTTC.

This rearrangement joins TRBV2 to TRBJ1-5; 7 nucleotides align to TRBD1. V was clipped by 3 bases and J by 4 bases; unmatched bases: 6. From germline, CDR1 is SNHLY and CDR2 FYNNEI. The length of the CDR3 is 15 residues. CDR3 residues: CASSDPGQQNQPQHF. The CDR3 nucleotides are TGTGCCAGCAGTGACCCGGGACAGCAAAATCAGCCCCAGCATTTT.

The chain carries TRBV19 and TRBJ1-3; 7 bases align to TRBD1. This CDR3 has 14 amino acids. V was clipped by 4 bases and J by 2 bases; unmatched bases: 2. Germline assignment: CDR1 LNHDA and CDR2 SQIVND (reference sequence). CDR3 sequence (DNA): TGTGCCAGTAGTAACAGGGGTGCTGGAAACACCATATATTTT. Amino acid sequence: CASSNRGAGNTIYF.

The J gene is TRBJ2-7, the V gene TRBV11-2; 8 bases align to TRBD2. V gave up 5 bases and J gave up 4 bases; unmatched junction bases: 10. The CDR3 totals 15 residues. CDR1 and CDR2 from the germline V gene are SGHAT and FQNNGV. DNA for the CDR3: TGTGCCAGCAGCACCAATAGCGGGGTTGTGTACGAGCAGTACTTC. It specifies CASSTNSGVVYEQYF.